The 11 T cell receptor beta chains listed next were all sequenced from one sample in a study of blood T cell repertoires in COVID-19. TCRdb's table, derived via immunoSEQ multiplex PCR, lists solely in-frame clones and lacks some. The data show hundreds of thousands of clones, with around 87% seen just once and roughly 6% held by the top ten. Sequences were obtained from peripheral blood. The receptors derive from a woman between 45 and 60 years old with COVID-19, enrolled during active disease.

This clone was recorded once. V usage is TRBV19 and J usage is TRBJ1-1, with a tentative D call TRBD1 (6 bases). Germline V gives CDR1 LNHDA, CDR2 SQIVND (reference sequence). The CDR3 sequence is 14 residues long. Between the trimmed V and J ends, which lost 5 bases and 4 bases, there was a span of 14 bases. The CDR3 coding sequence is TGTGCCAGTAGTCCCAATTCCAGGGGCACTGAAGCTTTCTTT. It codes for CASSPNSRGTEAFF.

This clone has just one count. The chain couples TRBV7-9 to TRBJ2-5, with D possibly TRBD1 on 5 matching bases. V was shortened by 2 bases and J by 5 bases, with 12 bases between the two germline ends. Germline-derived CDR1 and CDR2 are SEHNR and FQNEAQ (reference sequence). This CDR3 has 14 residues. The CDR3 nucleotides are TGTGCCAGCAGCTTAACGACACCAGGGGAGACCCAGTACTTC. Its protein product is CASSLTTPGETQYF. Full variable domain (rest looked up from reference TRBV7-9 and TRBJ2-5): DTGVSQNPRHKITKRGQNVTFRCDPISEHNRLYWYRQTLGQGPEFLTYFQNEAQLEKSRLLSDRFSAERPKGSFSTLEIQRTEQGDSAMYLCASSLTTPGETQYFGPGTRLLVL.

To note about this clone: The same CDR3 arises from other DNA sequences in this sample as well. The J gene is TRBJ1-5, the V gene TRBV30; 9 bases agree with TRBD1. Germline V gives CDR1 GTSNPN, CDR2 SVGIG (reference sequence). With 3 bases clipped from V and 6 bases from J, the junction kept 6 bases outside the gene matches. The CDR3 extends over 14 amino acids. The CDR3 is CAWRGTGGGQPQHF. CDR3 nucleotide sequence: TGTGCCTGGAGGGGAACAGGGGGCGGTCAGCCCCAGCATTTT.

The genes are TRBV9 and TRBJ2-1, with 10 bases matching TRBD2. Germline V CDR1 and CDR2: SGDLS, YYNGEE. The CDR3 extends over 14 amino acids. The ends lost 4 bases at V and 6 bases at J; junction bases unmatched: 4. CDR3 in amino acids: CASSPRLAGNEQFF. The CDR3 DNA sequence: TGTGCCAGCAGCCCTCGACTAGCGGGCAATGAGCAGTTCTTC.

This clone was seen only once. The gene calls are TRBV11-3 and TRBJ1-4; no definite D call. CDR1 SGHNT and CDR2 YENEEA come from the germline V gene. This CDR3 has 12 residues. V was pared by 1 base and J by 6 bases, with 3 bases between. In DNA, the CDR3 is TGTGCCAGCAGCTTAGTCTATGAAAAACTGTTTTTT. Protein: CASSLVYEKLFF.

V is TRBV18 and J is TRBJ2-7, with 7 bases matching TRBD1. CDR1 and CDR2 from the germline V gene are KGHSH and LQKENI. The CDR3 loop spans 14 amino acids. The ends lost 3 bases at V and 4 bases at J; junction bases unmatched: 6. The CDR3 DNA reads TGTGCCAGCTCACCGGGACAGAGGGTATACGAGCAGTACTTC. Protein: CASSPGQRVYEQYF.

The V gene is TRBV13, the J gene TRBJ2-2, with TRBD2 matching 12 bases. The CDR3 runs to 18 residues. Germline-derived CDR1 and CDR2 are PRHDT and FYEKMQ (reference sequence). The V and J ends lost 5 bases and 6 bases, in that order; junction bases with no gene match: 13. The CDR3 region has the DNA TGTGCCAGCAGCCTCCCCCTCTCTAGCGGGAGGGCCGCCGGGGAGCTGTTTTTT. Translation: CASSLPLSSGRAAGELFF.

The rearrangement joins TRBV30 to TRBJ2-5; no clear D gene. Germline assignment: CDR1 GTSNPN and CDR2 SVGIG (reference sequence). The CDR3 runs 12 residues. V shed 7 bases and J shed 5 bases, with 14 bases lying between them. The CDR3 DNA reads as TGTGCCTCGACACGTGGTCTGGAGACCCAGTACTTC. Its translation is CASTRGLETQYF.

This chain joins TRBV19 and TRBJ1-3, with a possible D match to TRBD1 (6 bases). The CDR3 extends over 13 amino acids. The V gene's germline CDR1 is LNHDA and CDR2 SQIVND (reference sequence). Trimming left V 8 bases short and J 4 bases short, with 12 bases between. CDR3 nucleotide sequence: TGTGCCAGTCACAGGGTGGGAGGAAACACCATATATTTT. Its protein is CASHRVGGNTIYF.

The V and J genes are TRBV9 and TRBJ2-5; 14 nucleotides agree with TRBD2. CDR3 length: 17 amino acids. Trimming removed 3 bases from V and 5 bases from J; junction bases left unmatched: 9. Germline V gene sequence: CDR1 SGDLS, CDR2 YYNGEE. CDR3 nucleotide sequence: TGTGCCAGCAGCGCTGGGACTAGCGGGAGTCTTTTGGAGACCCAGTACTTC. Residues: CASSAGTSGSLLETQYF.

V is TRBV3-1 (or the pseudogene TRBV3-2) and J is TRBJ1-3, with D perhaps matching TRBD1 (5 bases). Per the germline V gene, CDR1 is LGHDT and CDR2 is YNNKEL (reference sequence). The CDR3 is made up of 15 amino acids. Trimming removed 1 base at V and 2 bases at J, with 9 bases between. The CDR3, as DNA: TGTGCCAGCAGCCAAGCCCGGACACCTGGAAACACCATATATTTT. Translation: CASSQARTPGNTIYF.